Below, 29 T cell receptor beta chains from the same sample are listed, as sequenced in a study of blood T cell repertoires in COVID-19. TCRdb's table, derived via immunoSEQ multiplex PCR, lists solely in-frame clones and lacks some. The data contain 100,000 to 120,000 clones, about 70% of them singletons. The sample comprised peripheral blood. Source of these receptors: a woman aged 55-69 years with acute or convalescent COVID-19.

This clone was counted between two and nine times. The V call is TRBV18, the J call TRBJ1-2; tentatively, D is TRBD1 (5 bases). CDR3 length equals 13 residues. Trimming removed 1 base at V and 3 bases at J, with 6 bases between. CDR1 and CDR2 (germline): KGHSH, LQKENI. The CDR3 DNA is TGTGCCAGCTCACCACGGGGGGACTATGGCTACACCTTC. Protein product: CASSPRGDYGYTF.

This clone has just one count. This chain joins TRBV3-1 (or the pseudogene TRBV3-2) and TRBJ1-3, with TRBD1 identical over 7 bases. J was trimmed by 3 bases and V by 0 bases; bases with no gene match: 5. This CDR3 is built from 16 residues. In germline, CDR1 is LGHDT, CDR2 YNNKEL (reference sequence). CDR3 sequence reads: CASSQEYRGVGNTIYF. The DNA for the CDR3 is TGTGCCAGCAGCCAAGAGTACAGGGGCGTTGGAAACACCATATATTTT.

The genes are TRBV19 and TRBJ1-6, with TRBD1 identical over 7 bases. The V and J ends lost 7 bases and 5 bases, in that order; junction bases with no gene match: 11. The CDR3 runs 16 residues. Looked up from germline, CDR1 is LNHDA and CDR2 is SQIVND (reference sequence). CDR3 in amino acids: CASNRGGTVNNSPLHF. In nucleotides, the CDR3 is TGTGCCAGTAACCGCGGTGGGACAGTCAATAATTCACCCCTCCACTTT.

This CDR3 reads CASSFTGYSTEAFF. The CDR3 bases are TGTGCCAGCAGCTTCACAGGGTATTCCACTGAAGCTTTCTTT. This chain uses TRBV5-5 with TRBJ1-1; tentatively, D is TRBD1 (6 bases). The CDR3 consists of 14 residues. Germline CDR1 and CDR2: SGHKS and YYEKEE (reference sequence). The V end was cut by 2 bases, the J end by 4 bases, with 12 bases between. The full variable domain, rest sourced from reference TRBV5-5 and TRBJ1-1, is DAGVTQSPTHLIKTRGQQVTLRCSPISGHKSVSWYQQVLGQGPQFIFQYYEKEERGRGNFPDRFSARQFPNYSSELNVNALLLGDSALYLCASSFTGYSTEAFFGQGTRLTVV.

The chain is built from TRBV12-5 and TRBJ1-3; tentatively, D is TRBD1 (5 bases). The CDR3 spans 16 residues. Trimming left V 0 bases short and J 2 bases short, with 11 bases between. Per germline, CDR1 LGHNT and CDR2 FRNRAP. In DNA form, the CDR3 reads TGTGCTAGTGGTTTGGTCCCAGGGTACACTGGAAACACCATATATTTT. This gives the protein CASGLVPGYTGNTIYF.

This rearrangement joins TRBV10-1 to TRBJ2-7; 7 bases are shared with TRBD1. The V and J ends lost 3 bases and 0 bases, in that order; junction bases with no gene match: 5. This CDR3 is built from 15 residues. Germline V gene data show CDR1 as WNHNN and CDR2 as SYGVQD (reference sequence). The CDR3 loop is CASSDQDRPSYEQYF. The CDR3 DNA follows: TGCGCCAGCAGTGACCAGGACAGGCCCTCCTACGAGCAGTACTTC.

The V call is TRBV6-6, the J call TRBJ1-1, with D possibly being TRBD1 (6 bases). The length of the CDR3 is 11 residues. The V gene's germline CDR1 is MNHNY and CDR2 SVGAGI (reference sequence). Trimming cost V 2 bases and J 11 bases, with 9 bases left between them. CDR3 amino acids: CASSYPGEAFF. The CDR3, as DNA: TGTGCCAGCAGTTACCCAGGGGAGGCTTTCTTT.

The rearrangement links TRBV2 to TRBJ2-5; D unclear. The V gene lost 8 bases and the J gene lost 0 bases, with 7 bases spanning the gap. CDR1 and CDR2 from the germline V gene are SNHLY and FYNNEI. The CDR3 is 12 residues long. The CDR3 coding sequence is TGTGCCAGCTCCCCTCACCAAGAGACCCAGTACTTC. This gives the protein CASSPHQETQYF.

This chain uses TRBV9 with TRBJ2-5; tentatively, D is TRBD2 (5 bases). The CDR3 totals 15 residues. V was cut by 4 bases and J by 4 bases, with 17 bases left in between. Looked up from germline, CDR1 is SGDLS and CDR2 is YYNGEE. The CDR3 nucleotides read TGTGCCAGCAGCCCACCCCGGACTTCGCCAGAGACCCAGTACTTC. Its translation: CASSPPRTSPETQYF.

The chain links TRBV6-2 or TRBV6-3 to TRBJ1-1; D is possibly TRBD1 (6 bases). The CDR3 runs to 15 residues. In germline, CDR1 is MNHEY, CDR2 SVGEGT. The V and J ends lost 5 bases and 0 bases respectively, with 13 bases between them. The CDR3 DNA sequence: TGTGCCAGCAGTCGGGGGGCACTCATGAACACTGAAGCTTTCTTT. This codes for CASSRGALMNTEAFF.

V and J are TRBV7-2 and TRBJ1-5, with a tentative D call TRBD1 (5 bases). The CDR3 sequence is 15 residues long. Germline CDR1 SGHTA, CDR2 FQGNSA. V was trimmed by 1 base and J by 7 bases, leaving 14 bases between them. The CDR3 DNA follows: TGTGCCAGCAGCTTAGTCCTCCAGGGTGGACAGCCCCAGCATTTT. Its protein product is CASSLVLQGGQPQHF.

The chain couples TRBV20-1 to TRBJ1-6; D not resolved. V lost 3 bases and J lost 7, with 13 bases in between. Per the germline V gene, CDR1 is DFQATT and CDR2 is SNEGSKA (reference sequence). This CDR3 is built from 14 residues. The chain's CDR3 is CSASGISQNSPLHF. CDR3 sequence (DNA): TGCAGTGCTAGTGGTATATCACAAAATTCACCCCTCCACTTT.

This rearrangement joins TRBV2 to TRBJ2-1, with D possibly being TRBD1 (5 bases). The CDR3 length is 15 residues. The germline gives CDR1 SNHLY, CDR2 FYNNEI. V lost 1 base to trimming and J lost 0 bases, with 7 bases between them. The chain's CDR3 is CASSEVQGSYNEQFF. For the CDR3, the DNA is TGTGCCAGCAGTGAAGTTCAGGGCTCCTACAATGAGCAGTTCTTC. Based on the CDR3 plus reference TRBV2 and TRBJ2-1, the full variable domain is EPEVTQTPSHQVTQMGQEVILRCVPISNHLYFYWYRQILGQKVEFLVSFYNNEISEKSEIFDDQFSVERPDGSNFTLKIRSTKLEDSAMYFCASSEVQGSYNEQFFGPGTRLTVL.

The V and J genes are TRBV2 and TRBJ2-1, with 8 bases aligning to TRBD1. The J segment lost 9 bases and the V segment lost 7 bases, leaving 5 bases of the junction unmatched. Germline loops: CDR1 SNHLY, CDR2 FYNNEI. This CDR3 comprises 12 residues. CDR3 in amino acids: CASTLGTGEQFF. The CDR3 DNA reads as TGTGCCAGCACATTAGGGACAGGTGAGCAGTTCTTC. The whole variable domain, remainder taken from reference TRBV2 and TRBJ2-1, is EPEVTQTPSHQVTQMGQEVILRCVPISNHLYFYWYRQILGQKVEFLVSFYNNEISEKSEIFDDQFSVERPDGSNFTLKIRSTKLEDSAMYFCASTLGTGEQFFGPGTRLTVL.

V gene TRBV6-2 or TRBV6-3 combines with J gene TRBJ1-1, with no clear D. The CDR3 covers 16 residues. CDR1 MNHEY and CDR2 SVGEGT come from the germline V gene. V shed 9 bases and J shed 0 bases, with 20 bases lying between them. CDR3 residues: CASSPSRGIMNTEAFF. DNA of the CDR3: TGTGCCAGTAGCCCTTCCCGAGGGATTATGAACACTGAAGCTTTCTTT.

The V and J genes are TRBV18 and TRBJ1-1; D may be TRBD1 (5 bases). V lost 3 bases and J 6 bases, leaving 14 bases between the germline ends. In germline, CDR1 is KGHSH, CDR2 LQKENI. This CDR3 has 14 amino acids. CDR3 bases: TGTGCCAGCTCACCCTCAGTGGGGCCCTCTGAAGCTTTCTTT. It encodes CASSPSVGPSEAFF.

The gene calls are TRBV7-2 and TRBJ2-3; maybe TRBD2 (6 bases). CDR3 length equals 14 residues. Germline V gene sequence: CDR1 SGHTA, CDR2 FQGNSA. V lost 2 bases, J lost 5 bases, and 11 bases lay in between. In DNA, the CDR3 is TGTGCCAGCAGCTTAAAGCAGGGAGGAGATACGCAGTATTTT. Amino acid sequence: CASSLKQGGDTQYF. The whole variable domain, filled in from reference TRBV7-2 and TRBJ2-3, reads GAGVSQSPSNKVTEKGKDVELRCDPISGHTALYWYRQSLGQGLEFLIYFQGNSAPDKSGLPSDRFSAERTGGSVSTLTIQRTQQEDSAVYLCASSLKQGGDTQYFGPGTRLTVL.

The chain uses TRBV20-1 and TRBJ1-6, with 8 bases matching TRBD1. CDR3 length equals 14 residues. J was trimmed by 5 bases and V by 3 bases; bases with no gene match: 3. The germline CDR1 and CDR2 sequences are DFQATT and SNEGSKA (reference sequence). The CDR3 sequence: CSASSTGDNSPLHF. CDR3 sequence (DNA): TGCAGTGCTAGTTCGACAGGGGATAATTCACCCCTCCACTTT.

V usage is TRBV30 and J usage is TRBJ1-4, with 11 nucleotides matching TRBD1. V trimming: 4 bases; J trimming: 10 bases; junction bases outside the gene matches: 8. The CDR3 consists of 14 residues. Per the germline V gene, CDR1 is GTSNPN and CDR2 is SVGIG (reference sequence). The CDR3 DNA is TGTGCCTGGACCTCGGACAGGGGGCGTTCAAAACTGTTTTTT. Translating it yields CAWTSDRGRSKLFF.

In DNA, the CDR3 is TGTGCCAGCAGCTTTGGCCGGCGGCGAGAGAAAGAGACCCAGTACTTC. This sequence encodes CASSFGRRREKETQYF. V is TRBV5-8 and J is TRBJ2-5, with no clear D. Trimming cost V 2 bases and J 3 bases, with 17 bases left between them. CDR3 length equals 16 residues. Germline V gene sequence: CDR1 SGHTS, CDR2 YDEGEE.

This chain links TRBV14 with TRBJ1-1, with D possibly TRBD1 on 5 matching bases. Germline CDR1 SGHDN, CDR2 FVKESK. V was shortened by 2 bases and J by 3 bases, with 7 bases between the two germline ends. This CDR3 has 13 residues. The CDR3 reads CASSQRTYTEAFF. As DNA, the CDR3 is TGTGCCAGCAGCCAACGGACATACACTGAAGCTTTCTTT.

This clone was seen a few times. This chain joins TRBV6-5 and TRBJ1-1; D not certain. Trimming shortened V by 2 bases and J by 0 bases, and 7 bases separated the two germline ends. Germline CDR1 reads MNHEY; CDR2 reads SVGAGI. The CDR3 loop spans 14 amino acids. Here the CDR3 DNA reads TGTGCCAGCAGTTACCAGCGATTGAACACTGAAGCTTTCTTT. Translated: CASSYQRLNTEAFF.

This chain connects TRBV10-3 to TRBJ1-1; D possibly corresponds to TRBD1 (5 bases). This CDR3 is 14 amino acids long. The V and J ends lost 3 bases and 4 bases respectively, with 12 bases between them. The V gene's germline CDR1 is ENHRY and CDR2 SYGVKD. This CDR3 is CAISDTTAGTEAFF. The CDR3 nucleotides are TGTGCCATCAGTGATACGACAGCGGGCACTGAAGCTTTCTTT.

The rearrangement uses TRBV28 and TRBJ1-2; D is ambiguous. This CDR3 region has 15 residues. Trimming took off 2 bases at V and 7 bases at J, with 17 bases between the two ends. CDR1 MDHEN and CDR2 SYDVKM come from the germline V gene. The CDR3 here is CASSLMWRGSGGYTF. The DNA for the CDR3 is TGTGCCAGCAGTTTAATGTGGCGAGGGTCTGGTGGCTACACCTTC.

This clone was seen repeatedly, ten times or more. This chain connects TRBV7-2 to TRBJ1-4; 11 bases are a match to TRBD1. The CDR3 runs to 16 residues. V trimming: 1 base; J trimming: 7 bases; junction bases outside the gene matches: 5. CDR1 and CDR2 from the germline V gene are SGHTA and FQGNSA. The CDR3, as DNA: TGTGCCAGCAGCTTAGTACCCGGGACAGGGGGTGAAAAACTGTTTTTT. It translates to CASSLVPGTGGEKLFF. Full variable domain (outside the CDR3, taken from reference TRBV7-2 and TRBJ1-4): GAGVSQSPSNKVTEKGKDVELRCDPISGHTALYWYRQSLGQGLEFLIYFQGNSAPDKSGLPSDRFSAERTGGSVSTLTIQRTQQEDSAVYLCASSLVPGTGGEKLFFGSGTQLSVL.

This chain uses TRBV3-1 (or the pseudogene TRBV3-2) with TRBJ2-7, with 8 bases lining up with TRBD1. Germline V CDR1 and CDR2: LGHDT, YNNKEL (reference sequence). J gave up 2 bases and V 4 bases, and 7 bases lay outside the gene matches. The CDR3 length is 15 residues. In DNA form, the CDR3 reads TGTGCCAGCAGCCCTAGGTCAGGGGGCGCCTACGAGCAGTACTTC. Protein: CASSPRSGGAYEQYF.

The gene calls are TRBV19 and TRBJ1-5; D is ambiguous. Trimming stripped 3 bases from V and 4 bases from J, with 13 bases between. Germline assignment: CDR1 LNHDA and CDR2 SQIVND (reference sequence). The CDR3 totals 15 residues. The CDR3 reads CASSIQSAGNQPQHF. DNA for the CDR3: TGTGCCAGTAGTATTCAATCCGCAGGAAATCAGCCCCAGCATTTT.

This chain connects TRBV18 to TRBJ1-4; unclear D gene. CDR1 and CDR2 from the germline V gene are KGHSH and LQKENI. This CDR3 region has 15 residues. V dropped 6 bases and J dropped 5 bases, with 16 bases sitting between them. This chain's CDR3 is CASSLNSGGNEKLFF. The CDR3 region has the DNA TGTGCCAGCTCTCTAAACAGTGGTGGGAATGAAAAACTGTTTTTT.

This clone was found a few times. The chain recombines TRBV28 with TRBJ2-7; the D is unclear. The germline V and J ends were trimmed by 6 bases and 0 bases, with 3 bases remaining between them. Germline V gene lookup returns CDR1 MDHEN and CDR2 SYDVKM. The CDR3 has 11 residues. This chain's CDR3 is CASRHSYEQYF. The CDR3 region has the DNA TGTGCCAGCAGACACTCCTACGAGCAGTACTTC.